This entry concerns a single T cell receptor beta chain. What it recognizes is unknown. The libraries of TRB cDNA were constructed through 5' RACE using UMI labels. TCRdb re-called the 5' RACE reads and catalogs CDR3 proteins one per entry, DNA excluded. Recorded for this sample: around 63,000 distinct CDR3 sequences. This record belongs to a study of CXCR3-negative and CXCR3-positive naive CD8 T cells. Study in general: Sequencing brought in about 135 million TRB reads altogether, and each library got about 1.5 +/- 0.3 million.

Notes on the study in general: CXCR3-expressing naive cells carried TRB CDR3s more hydrophobic than those of CXCR3-negative naive cells.

Naivety in CD8+ T cells corresponded to a CD45RO-CCR7+CD27+CD95- phenotype. The material sequenced was naive CXCR3+ CD8+ T cells from blood. Subset specified: CD45RO-CCR7+CD27+CD95- naive CD8+ T cells expressing CXCR3 (TNR3+). This TCR was sampled from a human donor in good health. Some clones in this sample may be carry-over from other donors' samples.

The CDR3 spells CASSPQDILNTEAFF. This chain joins TRBV6-5 and TRBJ1-1; there is no DNA to check the TCRdb D call of TRBD1. The CDR3 loop spans 15 amino acids. Germline CDR1 reads MNHEY; CDR2 reads SVGAGI.